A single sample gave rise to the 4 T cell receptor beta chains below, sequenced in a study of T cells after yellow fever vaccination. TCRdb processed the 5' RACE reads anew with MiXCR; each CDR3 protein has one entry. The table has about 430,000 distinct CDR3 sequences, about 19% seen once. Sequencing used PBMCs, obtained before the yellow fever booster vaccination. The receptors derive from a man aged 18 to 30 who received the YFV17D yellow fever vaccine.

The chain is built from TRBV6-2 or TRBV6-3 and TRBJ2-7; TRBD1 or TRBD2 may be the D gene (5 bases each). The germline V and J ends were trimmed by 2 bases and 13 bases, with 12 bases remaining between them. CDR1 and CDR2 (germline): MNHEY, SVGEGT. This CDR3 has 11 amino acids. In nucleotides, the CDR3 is TGTGCCAGCAGTTACAGGGACCGCCATTACGTC. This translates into CASSYRDRHYV.

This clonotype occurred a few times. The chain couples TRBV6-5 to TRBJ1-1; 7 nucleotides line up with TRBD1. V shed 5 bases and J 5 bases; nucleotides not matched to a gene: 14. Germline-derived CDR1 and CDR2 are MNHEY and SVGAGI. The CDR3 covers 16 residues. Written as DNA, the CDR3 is TGTGCCAGCAGTCCTACCGAACAGGGGCTGGGGACTGAAGCTTTCTTT. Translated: CASSPTEQGLGTEAFF.

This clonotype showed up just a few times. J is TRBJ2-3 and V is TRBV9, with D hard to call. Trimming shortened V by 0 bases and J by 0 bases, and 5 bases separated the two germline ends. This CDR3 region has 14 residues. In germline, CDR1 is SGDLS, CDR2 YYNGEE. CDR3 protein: CASSVDWSTDTQYF. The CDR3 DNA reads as TGTGCCAGCAGCGTAGACTGGAGCACAGATACGCAGTATTTT.

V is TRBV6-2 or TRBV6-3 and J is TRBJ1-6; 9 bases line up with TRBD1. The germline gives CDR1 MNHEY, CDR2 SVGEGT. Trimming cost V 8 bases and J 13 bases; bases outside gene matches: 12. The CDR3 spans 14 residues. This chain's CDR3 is CASASGTGHHPLHF. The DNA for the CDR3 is TGTGCCAGCGCAAGTGGGACAGGGCACCATCCCCTCCACTTT.